The 2 T cell receptor beta chains below all came from one sample that was sequenced in a study of T cell responses to AZD1222 COVID-19 vaccine. Sequenced by immunoSEQ multiplex PCR; TCRdb stores in-frame clones only, minus some. Of tens of thousands of clones listed, about 86% are singletons. The sequences come from peripheral blood, collected on day 0 of AZD1222 vaccination. The source is an adult in good health.

CDR3 nucleotide sequence: TGTGCCAGCAGCTCCCGGGGACACGGAGTTGAAGCTTTCTTT. Translated: CASSSRGHGVEAFF. This chain joins TRBV5-6 and TRBJ1-1, with a possible D match to TRBD1 (6 bases). Per germline, CDR1 SGHDT and CDR2 YYEEEE. Trimming cost V 3 bases and J 7 bases, with 16 bases left between them. The CDR3 runs to 14 residues.

The chain carries TRBV30 and TRBJ1-4, with D unresolved. The V and J ends lost 3 bases and 7 bases respectively, with 15 bases between them. The CDR3 has 14 residues. CDR1 and CDR2 from the germline V gene are GTSNPN and SVGIG (reference sequence). The CDR3 loop reads CAWRGSAPGEKLFF. DNA for the CDR3: TGTGCCTGGAGAGGGTCCGCTCCGGGTGAAAAACTGTTTTTT.